These 27 T cell receptor beta chains came from one sample sequenced in a study of T-cell memory formation after mild COVID-19. MiXCR was run by TCRdb on the 5' RACE reads, yielding one entry per CDR3 protein. The table shows fewer than 400,000 distinct CDR3 sequences, with around a sixth occurring only once. The specimen sequenced was PBMCs or a T cell subset sorted from them (not recorded which). These receptors were obtained from a man younger than 35 who had mild COVID-19 (a few samples of this study predate the infection). Cell type and time point are not known.

The J gene is TRBJ2-7, the V gene TRBV27, with 8 bases fitting TRBD1. With 5 bases clipped from V and 6 bases from J, the junction kept 6 bases outside the gene matches. The germline V gene encodes CDR1 MNHEY and CDR2 SMNVEV (reference sequence). The CDR3 is 13 residues long. In DNA, the CDR3 is TGTGCCAGCAGTCTCACAGGGGGTAGCGAGCAGTACGTC. Translation: CASSLTGGSEQYV.

This clonotype was counted only a few times. This chain uses TRBV10-2 with TRBJ1-1; TRBD1 agrees at 8 bases. CDR1 and CDR2 (germline): WSHSY, SAAADI. This CDR3 has 13 amino acids. Losses at the gene ends were 3 bases for V and 10 bases for J; bases not matched to a gene: 7. In DNA form, the CDR3 reads TGCGCCAGCAGTGAACAGGGGGGCTTAACAGCTTTCTTT. It translates to CASSEQGGLTAFF.

The CDR3 sequence: CSVEGGTTEFF. The CDR3 coding sequence is TGCAGCGTTGAAGGCGGGACGACCGAGTTCTTC. The chain employs TRBV29-1 and TRBJ2-1, with D maybe TRBD2 (6 bases). This CDR3 spans 11 amino acids. Trimming removed 1 base at V and 14 bases at J, with 12 bases between. Germline CDR1 is SQVTM and CDR2 is ANQGSEA.

The rearrangement uses TRBV9 and TRBJ1-1; D ambiguous. V was trimmed by 4 bases and J by 0 bases, leaving 16 bases between them. The CDR3 is 16 residues long. Germline assignment: CDR1 SGDLS and CDR2 YYNGEE. Here the CDR3 reads CASSPLGSRLNTEAFF. The CDR3 DNA sequence: TGTGCCAGCAGCCCCCTCGGGTCGCGCTTGAACACTGAAGCTTTCTTT.

This clonotype appeared a few times. This chain connects TRBV24-1 to TRBJ2-7, with D perhaps TRBD1 (5 bases). The germline V gene encodes CDR1 KGHDR and CDR2 SFDVKD. This CDR3 region has 15 residues. V lost 7 bases to trimming and J lost 3 bases, with 18 bases between them. In DNA, the CDR3 is TGTGCCACCAGACCCGACAGATATCCCCTCTACGAGCAGTACTTC. Translated: CATRPDRYPLYEQYF.

This clonotype was observed at least ten times. This chain connects TRBV11-2 to TRBJ1-1; 8 bases map to TRBD1. The CDR3 totals 15 residues. V shed 6 bases and J 2 bases; nucleotides not matched to a gene: 8. Germline-derived CDR1 and CDR2 are SGHAT and FQNNGV. The CDR3 DNA follows: TGTGCCAGCAGTTTTACCGGGACAGGAAACACTGAAGCTTTCTTT. The encoded protein is CASSFTGTGNTEAFF.

This rearrangement joins TRBV7-9 to TRBJ2-7, with unresolved D. The length of the CDR3 is 13 residues. CDR1 and CDR2 (germline): SEHNR, FQNEAQ (reference sequence). V was cut by 5 bases and J by 1 base, with 9 bases left in between. CDR3 DNA: TGTGCCAGCAGCCCCCCAGAGTCCTACGAGCAGTACTTC. Its translation: CASSPPESYEQYF.

This chain joins TRBV4-2 and TRBJ2-5; D is perhaps TRBD1 (6 bases). Trimming took 0 bases from V and 1 from J, leaving 12 bases between them. The CDR3 has 16 residues. Germline loops: CDR1 LGHNA, CDR2 YNFKEQ. CDR3: CASSQDLTGPQETQYF. The CDR3 DNA follows: TGTGCCAGCAGCCAAGATTTGACAGGCCCCCAAGAGACCCAGTACTTC.

This clonotype turned up a few times. The chain recombines TRBV4-1 with TRBJ1-6; D is uncertain. V dropped 1 base and J dropped 7 bases, with 11 bases sitting between them. Germline loops: CDR1 MGHRA, CDR2 YSYEKL. The CDR3 contains 15 residues. In nucleotides, the CDR3 is TGCGCCAGCAGCCAAGGGGGTCGATGGAATTCACCCCTCCACTTT. Translation gives CASSQGGRWNSPLHF.

The rearrangement joins TRBV6-2 or TRBV6-3 to TRBJ2-3; tentative D call: TRBD2 (5 bases). Looked up from germline, CDR1 is MNHEY and CDR2 is SVGEGT. V was pared by 0 bases and J by 0 bases, with 10 bases between. This CDR3 region has 16 residues. CDR3 in DNA: TGTGCCAGCAGTTACTCGAGGGCTGCCAGCACAGATACGCAGTATTTT. This encodes CASSYSRAASTDTQYF.

J is TRBJ2-3 and V is TRBV20-1, with 8 positions matching TRBD1. Per the germline V gene, CDR1 is DFQATT and CDR2 is SNEGSKA (reference sequence). The CDR3 is made up of 14 amino acids. Trimming at V came to 3 bases and at J to 4 bases, leaving 6 bases not matched to a gene. CDR3 nucleotides: TGCAGTGCTAGGTTAGGACAGGGTGCAGATACGCAGTATTTT. The encoded protein is CSARLGQGADTQYF.

The sample holds a few counts of this clonotype. The chain is built from TRBV7-2 and TRBJ1-5, with TRBD1 matching 7 bases. CDR3 length: 14 amino acids. The V and J ends lost 1 base and 5 bases, in that order; junction bases with no gene match: 2. Germline V gives CDR1 SGHTA, CDR2 FQGNSA. CDR3 amino acids: CASSLGGQYQPQHF. CDR3 sequence (DNA): TGTGCCAGCAGCTTAGGGGGACAGTATCAGCCCCAGCATTTT. The variable domain in full, with the rest retrieved from reference TRBV7-2 and TRBJ1-5, is GAGVSQSPSNKVTEKGKDVELRCDPISGHTALYWYRQSLGQGLEFLIYFQGNSAPDKSGLPSDRFSAERTGGSVSTLTIQRTQQEDSAVYLCASSLGGQYQPQHFGDGTRLSIL.

J is TRBJ2-1 and V is TRBV11-3; TRBD2 agrees at 8 bases. The CDR3 covers 15 residues. Germline values: CDR1 SGHNT, CDR2 YENEEA. After removal of 3 bases from V and 3 bases from J, the junction contained 4 bases not matched to a gene. CDR3 nucleotides: TGTGCCAGCAGCTTTGGGCGGGGGGACTACAATGAGCAGTTCTTC. As protein: CASSFGRGDYNEQFF.

This chain uses TRBV24-1 with TRBJ1-1; D ambiguous. From germline, CDR1 is KGHDR and CDR2 SFDVKD. The V gene lost 0 bases and the J gene lost 5 bases, with 6 bases spanning the gap. This CDR3 has 13 amino acids. The CDR3 sequence is CATSDLRGTEAFF. CDR3 coding DNA: TGTGCCACCAGTGATTTGCGGGGTACTGAAGCTTTCTTT.

This clonotype was picked up a small number of times. The CDR3 protein is CASSPRTSPETQYF. The CDR3 DNA follows: TGTGCCAGCAGTCCCCGGACGTCTCCCGAGACCCAGTACTTC. The V call is TRBV12-3 or TRBV12-4, the J call TRBJ2-5; D is uncertain. V was cut by 5 bases and J by 5 bases, with 15 bases left in between. The CDR3 runs to 14 residues.

This clonotype was seen more than once but under ten times. The rearrangement links TRBV7-3 to TRBJ2-3, with 8 bases identical to TRBD1. With 3 bases clipped from V and 6 bases from J, the junction kept 8 bases outside the gene matches. The V gene's germline CDR1 is SGHTA and CDR2 FQGTGA. CDR3 length: 15 residues. The CDR3 region is CASSFQGAGGDTQYF. CDR3 bases: TGTGCCAGCAGCTTCCAGGGGGCAGGGGGGGATACGCAGTATTTT. Based on the CDR3 plus reference TRBV7-3 and TRBJ2-3, the full variable domain is GAGVSQTPSNKVTEKGKYVELRCDPISGHTALYWYRQSLGQGPEFLIYFQGTGAADDSGLPNDRFFAVRPEGSVSTLKIQRTERGDSAVYLCASSFQGAGGDTQYFGPGTRLTVL.

This chain uses TRBV9 with TRBJ2-1, with 10 bases identical to TRBD2. The ends lost 0 bases at V and 4 bases at J; junction bases unmatched: 1. The CDR3 runs to 15 residues. CDR1 and CDR2 (germline): SGDLS, YYNGEE. The CDR3 reads CASSVEAGGYNEQFF. The CDR3 DNA sequence: TGTGCCAGCAGCGTAGAAGCGGGGGGGTACAATGAGCAGTTCTTC.

In its sample, this clonotype was seen many times. The chain uses TRBV20-1 and TRBJ1-1; a possible D gene is TRBD1 (6 bases). Trimming took off 3 bases at V and 4 bases at J, with 18 bases between the two ends. Germline CDR1 DFQATT, CDR2 SNEGSKA (reference sequence). The CDR3 totals 15 residues. In nucleotides, the CDR3 is TGCAGTGCTAGCGATTCAGGGGCGGGAGGCACTGAAGCTTTCTTT. Translated, it gives CSASDSGAGGTEAFF.

There are many counts of this clonotype. The rearrangement uses TRBV7-2 and TRBJ2-2, with no clear D. V dropped 2 bases and J dropped 3 bases, with 13 bases sitting between them. The germline CDR1 and CDR2 sequences are SGHTA and FQGNSA. CDR3 length equals 16 residues. Here the CDR3 DNA reads TGTGCCAGCAGCTTATGGTCCTTGGGTTACACCGGGGAGCTGTTTTTT. Encoded protein: CASSLWSLGYTGELFF.

This rearrangement joins TRBV7-2 to TRBJ1-1; D gene uncertain. Germline assignment: CDR1 SGHTA and CDR2 FQGNSA. This CDR3 contains 13 residues. V was pared by 1 base and J by 6 bases, with 9 bases between. The CDR3 region is CASSLVGLSEAFF. The CDR3 coding sequence is TGTGCCAGCAGCTTAGTGGGATTGTCTGAAGCTTTCTTT.

This sequence joins TRBV6-5 and TRBJ2-3, with TRBD1 matching 8 bases. The CDR3 is 14 residues long. The V segment lost 6 bases and the J segment 6 bases; nucleotides outside the gene matches: 8. Germline V gene sequence: CDR1 MNHEY, CDR2 SVGAGI. CDR3 amino acids: CASSRDRSSDTQYF. Here the CDR3 DNA reads TGTGCCAGCAGCCGGGACAGGTCTTCGGATACGCAGTATTTT.

The rearrangement uses TRBV4-2 and TRBJ2-2; D ambiguous. Between the trimmed V and J ends, which lost 7 bases and 1 base, there was a span of 10 bases. Germline CDR1 reads LGHNA; CDR2 reads YNFKEQ. The CDR3 is 14 residues long. CDR3 coding DNA: TGTGCCAGCATCTACACAGTGAACACCGGGGAGCTGTTTTTT. Protein product: CASIYTVNTGELFF.

This clonotype was detected only a few times. The rearrangement joins TRBV6-6 to TRBJ2-5; D not resolved. The length of the CDR3 is 13 residues. Trimming removed 2 bases from V and 4 bases from J, with 8 bases in between. The germline V gene encodes CDR1 MNHNY and CDR2 SVGAGI (reference sequence). The CDR3 here is CASSYEDRETQYF. CDR3 nucleotides: TGTGCCAGCAGTTACGAGGACCGAGAGACCCAGTACTTC.

This clonotype was detected a few times. One end of the junction does not line up with germline, which may come from a read error. This sequence joins TRBV5-1 and TRBJ2-1; the D is unclear. CDR1 and CDR2 (germline): SGHRS, YFSETQ. The CDR3 consists of 15 residues. CDR3 amino acids: CASSNKGGSFNEQFF. The CDR3 nucleotides are TGCGCCAGCAGCAATAAGGGTGGGTCCTTCAATGAGCAGTTCTTC. The full variable domain, completed using reference TRBV5-1 and TRBJ2-1, is KAGVTQTPRYLIKTRGQQVTLSCSPISGHRSVSWYQQTPGQGLQFLFEYFSETQRNKGNFPGRFSGRQFSNSRSEMNVSTLELGDSALYLCASSNKGGSFNEQFFGPGTRLTVL.

The rearrangement uses TRBV5-1 and TRBJ2-7; a weak D match, TRBD2 (5 bases). This CDR3 is built from 13 residues. The germline V gene encodes CDR1 SGHRS and CDR2 YFSETQ. The V end lost 2 bases, the J end lost 4 bases, and 10 bases lay between the germline ends. CDR3: CASSFPERYEQYF. Written as DNA, the CDR3 is TGCGCCAGCAGCTTCCCCGAGCGGTACGAGCAGTACTTC.

The genes are TRBV18 and TRBJ2-4, with TRBD1 matching over 7 bases. In germline, CDR1 is KGHSH, CDR2 LQKENI. This CDR3 contains 14 residues. The V and J ends lost 5 bases and 9 bases, in that order; junction bases with no gene match: 10. CDR3 sequence reads: CASSYHRGRGIQYF. CDR3 nucleotides: TGTGCCAGCTCATACCACAGGGGTAGGGGCATTCAGTACTTC.

The chain employs TRBV7-2 and TRBJ2-1; TRBD1 matches 9 bases. J lost 9 bases, V lost 1 base, and 7 bases had no gene match. This CDR3 has 15 amino acids. CDR1 is SGHTA and CDR2 is FQGNSA in the germline V gene. CDR3 sequence reads: CASSLVLGTGTEQFF. The DNA of the CDR3 is TGTGCCAGCAGCTTAGTTCTGGGGACAGGGACTGAGCAGTTCTTC.